The rows below give T cell receptor beta chains drawn from one sample of a study of shared clonotypes between healthy human individuals. TCRdb's copy holds only in-frame clones and misses some; the assay was immunoSEQ multiplex PCR. Of more than 400,000 clones listed, approximately 78% are singletons. Sequencing was performed on PBMCs. The receptors come from a woman between 40 and 55 years old in good health. Some clones in this sample may be carry-over from other donors' samples. Each CDR3 is given with its conserved first and last residue. A D gene is named only where the DNA matches it firmly. The listing skips clone size in some rows; elsewhere it reads once, few, many or a size class.

TRBV21-1	once	TRBJ2-1	-	TGTGCCAGCAGCAAGGAGGCTTTACTAGCGGTCCAGTATATGACTTCCTACAATGAGCAGTTCTTC	CASSKEALLAVQYMTSYNEQFF
TRBV10-2	-	TRBJ2-5	-	TGCGCCAGCAGTAAACCAGGGATCCTAAAGGAGGAGACCCAGTACTTC	CASSKPGILKEETQYF
TRBV6-6	-	TRBJ2-7	TRBD2	TGTGCCAGCAGCCGTGGGGTAGCGGGAGGGTTTGTCGAGCAGTACTTC	CASSRGVAGGFVEQYF
TRBV19	-	TRBJ1-5	TRBD1	TGTGCCAGTAATCCTAACAGGGGTTTTCAGCCCCAGCATTTT	CASNPNRGFQPQHF
TRBV30	-	TRBJ1-1	-	TGTGCCTGGAGTGCTGGGAACACTGAAGCTTTCTTT	CAWSAGNTEAFF
TRBV5-6	-	TRBJ2-5	-	TGTGCCAGCAGCGTTGTCCCCCTGGGGGGTGTCGGGACCCAGTACTTC	CASSVVPLGGVGTQYF
TRBV10-3	-	TRBJ2-7	TRBD2	TGTGCCATCAGGGGGACAGCTATTTCTGGGACTAGCGGGAGCTACGAGCAGTACTTC	CAIRGTAISGTSGSYEQYF
TRBV6-1	-	TRBJ2-7	TRBD2	TGTGCCAGCCAGCGGGGGGTTGGGTACGAGCAGTACTTC	CASQRGVGYEQYF
TRBV30	-	TRBJ1-4	-	TGTGCCTGGAGTGGGGGACATAATGAAAAACTGTTTTTT	CAWSGGHNEKLFF
TRBV7-3	-	TRBJ2-2	TRBD2	TGTGCCAGCAGCCCCCGGACTAGCGGCAACACCGGGGAGCTGTTTTTT	CASSPRTSGNTGELFF
TRBV5-1	-	TRBJ1-6	-	TGCGCCAGCAGCCCCACGGGGGTGCGTCCACCCCTCCACTTT	CASSPTGVRPPLHF
TRBV5-6	-	TRBJ2-2	-	TGTGCCAGCAGCTTGTCGTTCGAGAACACCGGGGAGCTGTTTTTT	CASSLSFENTGELFF
TRBV6-6	-	TRBJ1-1	-	TGTGCCAGCAGTTATTGGAGAGGAGCGAACACTGAAGCTTTCTTT	CASSYWRGANTEAFF
TRBV9	-	TRBJ2-3	TRBD2	TGTGCCAGCAGCGTAGGGGTAAAGCGGGATGGCACAGATACGCAGTATTTT	CASSVGVKRDGTDTQYF
TRBV29-1	-	TRBJ2-5	TRBD2	TGCAGCGTTGAAGAGGTAGCGGGAAAGCCTTGGGAGACCCAGTACTTC	CSVEEVAGKPWETQYF
TRBV27	-	TRBJ2-5	-	TGTGCCAGCAGTCCCCGGAGAGGTCGAGAGACCCAGTACTTC	CASSPRRGRETQYF
TRBV6-5	-	TRBJ2-7	TRBD2	TGTGCCAGCAGTTACGGCGGGAGGATCTACGAGCAGTACTTC	CASSYGGRIYEQYF
TRBV9	-	TRBJ2-7	-	TGTGCCAGCAGCCCCGGACGGGCGAGCTACGAGCAGTACTTC	CASSPGRASYEQYF
TRBV9	-	TRBJ2-5	-	TGTGCCAGCAGCGTACGGGGCCAAGAGACCCAGTACTTC	CASSVRGQETQYF
TRBV15	-	TRBJ1-5	-	TGTGCCACCAGCCTAGGGCCTTATCAGCCCCAGCATTTT	CATSLGPYQPQHF
TRBV5-1	-	TRBJ2-2	TRBD2	TGCGCCAGCAGCTTCCTAGCGGGAGGCCACGGTGGAACCGGGGAGCTGTTTTTT	CASSFLAGGHGGTGELFF
TRBV6-6	-	TRBJ2-5	-	TGTGCCAGCAGTTACACCGCGGGGACCCAAGAGACCCAGTACTTC	CASSYTAGTQETQYF
TRBV27	-	TRBJ1-2	-	TGTGCCAGCAGTTTATTCCCAGGGTCGGGTGGCTACACCTTC	CASSLFPGSGGYTF
TRBV27	-	TRBJ1-4	-	TGTGCCAGCAGTTCCCCTGCCGACCCAACTAATGAAAAACTGTTTTTT	CASSSPADPTNEKLFF
TRBV2	-	TRBJ1-5	-	TGTGCCAGCAGCCTTACAGGAGTGGATCAGCCCCAGCATTTT	CASSLTGVDQPQHF
TRBV28	-	TRBJ1-5	-	TGTGCCAGCACGCAGAGCAATCAGCCCCAGCATTTT	CASTQSNQPQHF
TRBV27	-	TRBJ2-5	TRBD2	TGTGCCAGCAGTCCCCCGGGGGGAGCGGGAGGTCAAGAGACCCAGTACTTC	CASSPPGGAGGQETQYF
TRBV4-2	-	TRBJ2-1	TRBD2	TGTGCCAGCAGCCCGATAGCGGGAGGGCCAGGAGCCTACAATGAGCAGTTCTTC	CASSPIAGGPGAYNEQFF
TRBV29-1	-	TRBJ2-7	TRBD2	TGCAGCGTTGCTGCGGGGGGCAGCGAGCAGTACTTC	CSVAAGGSEQYF
TRBV6-1	-	TRBJ2-3	TRBD2	TGTGCCAGCAGTGCCCGACTAGCGGGAGGCACAGATACGCAGTATTTT	CASSARLAGGTDTQYF
TRBV7-8	few	TRBJ1-2	-	TGTGCCAGCAGCCAGGGCTGGACAATCTATGGCTACACCTTC	CASSQGWTIYGYTF